The 7 T cell receptor beta chains in this list originate from one sample, sequenced in a study of shared clonotypes between healthy human individuals. Positively selected for CCR7, the CD45RO-negative cells used as naive CD8 cells excluded terminally differentiated effector memory CD45RA+ cells. The data were produced by immunoSEQ multiplex PCR, yet TCRdb's version contains in-frame clones alone and is incomplete. Of around 550,000 clones detected, roughly 96% appear once; the ten largest clones hold about 0.11%. Sequenced material: naive CD8+ T cells sorted from blood. Receptors originate from a woman aged 25-40 years in good health.

The chain links TRBV11-2 to TRBJ2-7; tentative D call: TRBD2 (6 bases). CDR3 length equals 14 residues. From germline, CDR1 is SGHAT and CDR2 FQNNGV. V was cut by 5 bases and J by 2 bases, with 13 bases left in between. The CDR3, as DNA: TGTGCCAGCAGCCCTATAGCGGAAGCCTACGAGCAGTACTTC. This gives the protein CASSPIAEAYEQYF.

The rearrangement joins TRBV4-1 to TRBJ2-7; D is uncertain. CDR1 and CDR2 from the germline V gene are MGHRA and YSYEKL. The CDR3 is made up of 13 amino acids. Trimming pared 4 bases from V and 0 bases from J, leaving 7 bases between. CDR3 in amino acids: CASSPRPSYEQYF. The CDR3 DNA sequence: TGCGCCAGCAGCCCTCGACCCTCCTACGAGCAGTACTTC.

This sequence joins TRBV9 and TRBJ1-4; 8 positions agree with TRBD1. Germline V lookup: CDR1 SGDLS, CDR2 YYNGEE. V trimming: 0 bases; J trimming: 7 bases; junction bases outside the gene matches: 2. The CDR3 spans 14 residues. CDR3 sequence reads: CASSVGGQGEKLFF. For the CDR3, the DNA is TGTGCCAGCAGCGTAGGCGGACAGGGTGAAAAACTGTTTTTT. The whole variable domain, filled in from reference TRBV9 and TRBJ1-4, reads DSGVTQTPKHLITATGQRVTLRCSPRSGDLSVYWYQQSLDQGLQFLIQYYNGEERAKGNILERFSAQQFPDLHSELNLSSLELGDSALYFCASSVGGQGEKLFFGSGTQLSVL.

The genes are TRBV27 and TRBJ2-7; 7 bases agree with TRBD1. The CDR3 is 13 residues long. Germline lookup yields CDR1 MNHEY and CDR2 SMNVEV (reference sequence). After removal of 7 bases from V and 1 base from J, the junction contained 4 bases not matched to a gene. The CDR3 loop is CASTETGSYEQYF. The CDR3 nucleotides are TGTGCCAGCACCGAGACAGGGTCCTACGAGCAGTACTTC.

The V gene is TRBV11-1, the J gene TRBJ2-7, with 7 nucleotides matching TRBD2. Germline loops: CDR1 SGHAT, CDR2 FQDESV (reference sequence). V dropped 0 bases and J dropped 3; count of bases not matched to a gene: 5. The CDR3 spans 15 residues. The CDR3 region is CASSLAGGPVYEQYF. CDR3 DNA sequence: TGTGCCAGCAGCTTAGCGGGAGGGCCGGTCTACGAGCAGTACTTC.

This clone appeared a single time. Additional DNA sequences in this sample encode the identical CDR3. The rearrangement uses TRBV19 and TRBJ1-5; no clear D. The CDR3 consists of 12 residues. Trimming left V 1 base short and J 6 bases short, with 4 bases between. Germline V CDR1 and CDR2: LNHDA, SQIVND (reference sequence). CDR3 in DNA: TGTGCCAGTAGTATAGGTCTTCAGCCCCAGCATTTT. This sequence encodes CASSIGLQPQHF.

This chain uses TRBV19 with TRBJ1-5, with D tentatively TRBD1 (6 bases). The V gene lost 9 bases and the J gene lost 3 bases, with 15 bases spanning the gap. Germline CDR1 LNHDA, CDR2 SQIVND (reference sequence). The CDR3 loop spans 14 amino acids. CDR3 in amino acids: CASRRAGDNQPQHF. CDR3 DNA sequence: TGTGCCAGCCGCCGCGCAGGGGACAATCAGCCCCAGCATTTT.